This T cell receptor beta chain is drawn from a study of beta chain features in type 1 diabetes. This clone was seen a handful of times. The isolated RNA, all of it, was reverse transcribed, so expressed TCRB transcripts were what got sequenced. TCRdb's table, derived via immunoSEQ multiplex PCR, lists solely in-frame clones and lacks some. The sample includes about 620,000 clones, less than 20% seen only once; the top ten take under 0.095%. V lost 3 bases to trimming and J lost 4 bases, with 5 bases between them. CDR3 size: 12 residues. From germline, CDR1 is SEHNR and CDR2 FQNEAQ (reference sequence).

Sequences were obtained from naive CD4+ T cells from blood. This sequence joins TRBV7-9 and TRBJ2-3; D unresolved. The TCR originated in a man younger than 30 in good health. CDR3 region: CASSFFPDTQYF. In nucleotides, the CDR3 is TGTGCCAGCAGCTTTTTCCCAGATACGCAGTATTTT.